This TCR beta chain was captured in a study of shared clonotypes between healthy human individuals. The CDR3 contains 15 residues. Trimming removed 8 bases from V and 1 base from J, with 17 bases in between. The germline V gene encodes CDR1 SGHAT and CDR2 FQNNGV. The repertoire was sequenced with immunoSEQ multiplex PCR; TCRdb's copy has only in-frame clones and lacks some. Altogether more than 2,000,000 clones are present, approximately 93% being singletons, with the ten largest covering under 0.45%. This clone was seen only once. This receptor was obtained from a man younger than 30 in good health. Some clones in this sample may be carry-over from other donors' samples. V gene TRBV11-2 combines with J gene TRBJ1-1; possibly TRBD1 for D (5 bases). Sequencing input: naive CD4+ T cells from PBMCs. Subset: CD45RA+ positively selected. CDR3 region: CASGTLRGANTEAFF. In DNA form, the CDR3 reads TGTGCCAGCGGCACCCTCCGGGGCGCGAACACTGAAGCTTTCTTT.